This note documents a single T cell receptor (beta chain) sequence. Its cognate antigen is unknown. The entry originates in a study of T cells in Graves' hyperthyroidism and ophthalmopathy. Study in general: Before treatment of any kind, peripheral blood was taken at initial diagnosis. Regarding the study as a whole: The model predicted ophthalmopathy a median around six months before onset. Most clonotypes expanded in the thyroid (above 0.001) were also present in blood.

The V end was cut by 8 bases, the J end by 1 base, with 12 bases between. This CDR3 has 13 amino acids. The germline gives CDR1 SNHLY, CDR2 FYNNEI. The source material, RNA transcripts, was used to amplify TCR beta CDR3 regions. With the HTBI primer set, the TCR CDR3 went through a first round of RT-PCR. TCRdb recomputed calls from the multiplex PCR reads with MiXCR, one row per CDR3 protein. The data contain around 300,000 distinct CDR3 sequences, approximately 13% of them singletons. Roughly 10 ml of fresh peripheral blood supplied the PBMCs. The TCR was taken from a woman between 25 and 40 years old with Graves' hyperthyroidism. Sequencing input: blood. This rearrangement joins TRBV2 to TRBJ2-7; D may be TRBD2 (6 bases). CDR3 sequence: CASAPGVSYEQYF. The CDR3 nucleotides read TGTGCCAGCGCCCCGGGAGTATCCTACGAGCAGTACTTC.